Listed below are T cell receptor beta chains from one sample, sequenced in a study of healthy donors' naive CD4 and CD8 T cells. TCRdb redid the calling of the reads with MiXCR, one entry per CDR3 protein. The repertoire holds approximately 180,000 distinct CDR3 sequences, with around 80% as singletons. Sequencing was done on a sample of naive CD4+ and CD8+ T cells sorted from blood, pooled from several donors. All receptors derive from a pool of human donors in good health; the sample pools cells from several healthy donors. Both conserved end residues are part of each CDR3. Each record gives: J gene, V gene, CDR3 length, clone size, D gene, CDR3 DNA, CDR3 protein. A D gene is named only where the DNA matches it firmly. The size of a clone is reported for some rows only, either as once, few or many, or as a class for expanded clones.

J gene: TRBJ1-3; V gene: TRBV29-1; CDR3 length: 14; clone size: few; D gene: TRBD1; CDR3 DNA: TGCAGCGTCGCTTCGACAGGGTCTGGAAACACCATATATTTT; CDR3 protein: CSVASTGSGNTIYF
J gene: TRBJ2-3; V gene: TRBV12-3/TRBV12-4; CDR3 length: 12; clone size: few; D gene: -; CDR3 DNA: TGTGCCAGCAGTACCCGCACAGATACGCAGTATTTT; CDR3 protein: CASSTRTDTQYF
J gene: TRBJ2-5; V gene: TRBV5-5; CDR3 length: 13; clone size: -; D gene: -; CDR3 DNA: TGTGCCAGCAGCTGGGGACCTCAAGAGACCCAGTACTTC; CDR3 protein: CASSWGPQETQYF
J gene: TRBJ1-3; V gene: TRBV5-6; CDR3 length: 14; clone size: -; D gene: -; CDR3 DNA: TGTGCCAGCAGCTTGGGCAGGGCTGGAAACACCATATATTTT; CDR3 protein: CASSLGRAGNTIYF
J gene: TRBJ1-5; V gene: TRBV6-1; CDR3 length: 14; clone size: -; D gene: -; CDR3 DNA: TGTGCCAGCAGTGAAGCGGTTCTCAATCAGCCCCAGCATTTT; CDR3 protein: CASSEAVLNQPQHF
J gene: TRBJ2-3; V gene: TRBV29-1; CDR3 length: 14; clone size: few; D gene: TRBD1; CDR3 DNA: TGCAGAACAAGGGGGACAGGGAACACAGATACGCAGTATTTT; CDR3 protein: CRTRGTGNTDTQYF
J gene: TRBJ2-5; V gene: TRBV6-5; CDR3 length: 14; clone size: once; D gene: -; CDR3 DNA: TGTGCCAGCAGTTACTTGGGTGGAGGGGAGACCCAGTACTTC; CDR3 protein: CASSYLGGGETQYF
J gene: TRBJ1-5; V gene: TRBV13; CDR3 length: 13; clone size: -; D gene: -; CDR3 DNA: TGTGCCAGCAGCCCAGGGTTAGGACAGCCCCAGCATTTT; CDR3 protein: CASSPGLGQPQHF
J gene: TRBJ2-2; V gene: TRBV30; CDR3 length: 13; clone size: -; D gene: -; CDR3 DNA: TGTGCCTCCGGGACATGGAACACCGGGGAGCTGTTTTTT; CDR3 protein: CASGTWNTGELFF
J gene: TRBJ2-7; V gene: TRBV29-1; CDR3 length: 13; clone size: once; D gene: -; CDR3 DNA: TGCAGCGTTGAAGAGGGCGGTCACTACGAGCAGTACTTC; CDR3 protein: CSVEEGGHYEQYF
J gene: TRBJ1-6; V gene: TRBV19; CDR3 length: 15; clone size: -; D gene: TRBD1; CDR3 DNA: TGTGCCAGTAGTATTACGGGACAGCCTCATTCACCCCTCCACTTT; CDR3 protein: CASSITGQPHSPLHF
J gene: TRBJ2-1; V gene: TRBV29-1; CDR3 length: 12; clone size: -; D gene: TRBD2; CDR3 DNA: TGCAGCGTTGGACGGGAGGGCCATGAGCAGTTCTTC; CDR3 protein: CSVGREGHEQFF
J gene: TRBJ2-1; V gene: TRBV19; CDR3 length: 14; clone size: -; D gene: -; CDR3 DNA: TGTGCCAGTAGTTTCTCGATCCGTTACAATGAGCAGTTCTTC; CDR3 protein: CASSFSIRYNEQFF
J gene: TRBJ1-2; V gene: TRBV15; CDR3 length: 17; clone size: -; D gene: -; CDR3 DNA: TGTGCCACCAGCCATCCGGACAGCGCCCCAATCCGATATGGCTACACCTTC; CDR3 protein: CATSHPDSAPIRYGYTF
J gene: TRBJ1-2; V gene: TRBV27; CDR3 length: 12; clone size: -; D gene: -; CDR3 DNA: TGTGCCACCTATTCAGGGTACTATGGCTACACCTTC; CDR3 protein: CATYSGYYGYTF
J gene: TRBJ2-5; V gene: TRBV29-1; CDR3 length: 11; clone size: -; D gene: -; CDR3 DNA: TGCAGCGTAGACATCCAAGAGACCCAGTACTTC; CDR3 protein: CSVDIQETQYF
J gene: TRBJ2-2; V gene: TRBV11-1; CDR3 length: 15; clone size: once; D gene: -; CDR3 DNA: TGTGCCAGCAGCTGGGGTTCTCAGAACACCGGGGAGCTGTTTTTT; CDR3 protein: CASSWGSQNTGELFF
J gene: TRBJ2-1; V gene: TRBV19; CDR3 length: 16; clone size: -; D gene: TRBD2; CDR3 DNA: TGTGCCAGTAGTATAGATACTAGCGGGAGGAACAATGAGCAGTTCTTC; CDR3 protein: CASSIDTSGRNNEQFF
J gene: TRBJ1-2; V gene: TRBV29-1; CDR3 length: 14; clone size: -; D gene: -; CDR3 DNA: TGCAGCGTTGACGGGGTGGGCTTGGACTATGGCTACACCTTC; CDR3 protein: CSVDGVGLDYGYTF
J gene: TRBJ2-7; V gene: TRBV5-6; CDR3 length: 14; clone size: -; D gene: -; CDR3 DNA: TGTGCCAGCAGCTTATTCGCAGGAGACTACGAGCAGTACTTC; CDR3 protein: CASSLFAGDYEQYF
J gene: TRBJ2-3; V gene: TRBV29-1; CDR3 length: 16; clone size: -; D gene: TRBD1; CDR3 DNA: TGCAGCGTTGAAGGCGCATGGGACAGGGTCACAGATACGCAGTATTTT; CDR3 protein: CSVEGAWDRVTDTQYF
J gene: TRBJ2-6; V gene: TRBV29-1; CDR3 length: 18; clone size: -; D gene: -; CDR3 DNA: TGCAGCGTTGCTGGAAGTGCCTCCCCACTCTTTGGGGCCAACGTCCTGACTTTC; CDR3 protein: CSVAGSASPLFGANVLTF
J gene: TRBJ1-1; V gene: TRBV6-2/TRBV6-3; CDR3 length: 14; clone size: -; D gene: -; CDR3 DNA: TGTGCCAGCAGAGGACACTTGCGGGACACTGAAGCTTTCTTT; CDR3 protein: CASRGHLRDTEAFF
J gene: TRBJ1-2; V gene: TRBV15; CDR3 length: 14; clone size: -; D gene: TRBD1; CDR3 DNA: TGTGCCACCAGCAGAGAAGGGGGCGACTATGGCTACACCTTC; CDR3 protein: CATSREGGDYGYTF
J gene: TRBJ2-3; V gene: TRBV11-2; CDR3 length: 14; clone size: -; D gene: -; CDR3 DNA: TGTGCCAGCAAAAGGACAGTCAGCACAGATACGCAGTATTTT; CDR3 protein: CASKRTVSTDTQYF
J gene: TRBJ1-3; V gene: TRBV19; CDR3 length: 16; clone size: few; D gene: TRBD1; CDR3 DNA: TGTGCCAGTAGCCGGGACAGGCCAGACTCTGGAAACACCATATATTTT; CDR3 protein: CASSRDRPDSGNTIYF
J gene: TRBJ1-1; V gene: TRBV6-5; CDR3 length: 13; clone size: -; D gene: TRBD1; CDR3 DNA: TGTGCCAGCAGGGGGACAGGGCGCACTGAAGCTTTCTTT; CDR3 protein: CASRGTGRTEAFF
J gene: TRBJ1-1; V gene: TRBV11-2; CDR3 length: 12; clone size: -; D gene: -; CDR3 DNA: TGTGCCAGCAGCCCACCAAAGGATGAAGCTTTCTTT; CDR3 protein: CASSPPKDEAFF
J gene: TRBJ2-7; V gene: TRBV10-3; CDR3 length: 12; clone size: -; D gene: -; CDR3 DNA: TGTGCCATCAGTGACAGCTCCTACGAGCAGTACTTC; CDR3 protein: CAISDSSYEQYF
J gene: TRBJ1-3; V gene: TRBV12-3/TRBV12-4; CDR3 length: 15; clone size: -; D gene: -; CDR3 DNA: TGTGCCAGCAGTCCCGACTTTCCCTCTGGAAACACCATATATTTT; CDR3 protein: CASSPDFPSGNTIYF
J gene: TRBJ2-2; V gene: TRBV29-1; CDR3 length: 14; clone size: -; D gene: -; CDR3 DNA: TGCAGCGTTGAATTGTTGAGAAGCACCGGGGAGCTGTTTTTT; CDR3 protein: CSVELLRSTGELFF
J gene: TRBJ1-1; V gene: TRBV6-6; CDR3 length: 16; clone size: once; D gene: -; CDR3 DNA: TGTGCCAGCAGTTACTCGGAGGGGACCTTGAACACTGAAGCTTTCTTT; CDR3 protein: CASSYSEGTLNTEAFF
J gene: TRBJ1-1; V gene: TRBV19; CDR3 length: 13; clone size: -; D gene: TRBD1; CDR3 DNA: TGTGCCAGTAGCCAAAGGGGGCCCACTGAAGCTTTCTTT; CDR3 protein: CASSQRGPTEAFF
J gene: TRBJ2-7; V gene: TRBV6-5; CDR3 length: 14; clone size: -; D gene: -; CDR3 DNA: TGTGCCAGCAGTTGGGGAGTTGGAAACTACGAGCAGTACTTC; CDR3 protein: CASSWGVGNYEQYF
J gene: TRBJ2-1; V gene: TRBV11-1; CDR3 length: 17; clone size: few; D gene: TRBD2; CDR3 DNA: TGTGCCAGCAGCCCCAGAAGCGGGGAAGACTCCTACAATGAGCAGTTCTTC; CDR3 protein: CASSPRSGEDSYNEQFF
J gene: TRBJ2-7; V gene: TRBV11-2; CDR3 length: 14; clone size: -; D gene: -; CDR3 DNA: TGTGCCAGCAGCCAAGCTGGAAACTCCTACGAGCAGTACTTC; CDR3 protein: CASSQAGNSYEQYF
J gene: TRBJ1-1; V gene: TRBV27; CDR3 length: 12; clone size: -; D gene: -; CDR3 DNA: TGTGCCAGTTGGAGCACTAACACTGAAGCTTTCTTT; CDR3 protein: CASWSTNTEAFF
J gene: TRBJ2-3; V gene: TRBV19; CDR3 length: 15; clone size: -; D gene: TRBD2; CDR3 DNA: TGTGCCAGTAGTCCTCTAGCGGCTAGCACAGATACGCAGTATTTT; CDR3 protein: CASSPLAASTDTQYF
J gene: TRBJ2-3; V gene: TRBV20-1; CDR3 length: 16; clone size: -; D gene: -; CDR3 DNA: TGCAGTGCCGGAATCGAACGCGGACAGATCACAGATACGCAGTATTTT; CDR3 protein: CSAGIERGQITDTQYF
J gene: TRBJ2-1; V gene: TRBV19; CDR3 length: 16; clone size: -; D gene: TRBD2; CDR3 DNA: TGTGCCAGTAGTATAGGAACTAGCGGCTCCTACAATGAGCAGTTCTTC; CDR3 protein: CASSIGTSGSYNEQFF
J gene: TRBJ1-1; V gene: TRBV6-8; CDR3 length: 12; clone size: -; D gene: -; CDR3 DNA: TGTGCCAGCAGTTACCGGAGGACTGAAGCTTTCTTT; CDR3 protein: CASSYRRTEAFF
J gene: TRBJ2-7; V gene: TRBV19; CDR3 length: 16; clone size: -; D gene: TRBD2; CDR3 DNA: TGTGCCAGTAGTGCCAGACTAGCGGGAGAGGCCTACGAGCAGTACTTC; CDR3 protein: CASSARLAGEAYEQYF
J gene: TRBJ1-1; V gene: TRBV30; CDR3 length: 14; clone size: -; D gene: -; CDR3 DNA: TGTGCCTGGAGTGTGGGATTAGTGAACACTGAAGCTTTCTTT; CDR3 protein: CAWSVGLVNTEAFF
J gene: TRBJ2-1; V gene: TRBV5-8; CDR3 length: 14; clone size: -; D gene: TRBD2; CDR3 DNA: TGTGCCAGCAGCCTGGGACTAGCTAACAATGAGCAGTTCTTC; CDR3 protein: CASSLGLANNEQFF
J gene: TRBJ1-1; V gene: TRBV19; CDR3 length: 13; clone size: -; D gene: -; CDR3 DNA: TGTGCCAGTATGGTCGGGGGTAGTACTGAAGCTTTCTTT; CDR3 protein: CASMVGGSTEAFF
J gene: TRBJ2-1; V gene: TRBV15; CDR3 length: 12; clone size: few; D gene: -; CDR3 DNA: TGTGCCACCAGCAGAGATTTCGAGCTATCGGTCTTC; CDR3 protein: CATSRDFELSVF
J gene: TRBJ1-2; V gene: TRBV19; CDR3 length: 15; clone size: -; D gene: -; CDR3 DNA: TGTGCCAGTAGTATCCCACAAGGGGGGAACTATGGCTACACCTTC; CDR3 protein: CASSIPQGGNYGYTF
J gene: TRBJ2-3; V gene: TRBV19; CDR3 length: 20; clone size: -; D gene: -; CDR3 DNA: TGTGCCAGTAGTACAGACAGAAGTCGGCTACTAGACCTGGGCACAGATACGCAGTATTTT; CDR3 protein: CASSTDRSRLLDLGTDTQYF
J gene: TRBJ1-1; V gene: TRBV27; CDR3 length: 16; clone size: -; D gene: TRBD1; CDR3 DNA: TGTGCCAGCAGTCCCCATAGGGGACAGCGCCTACCTGAAGCTTTCTTT; CDR3 protein: CASSPHRGQRLPEAFF
J gene: TRBJ2-3; V gene: TRBV15; CDR3 length: 19; clone size: -; D gene: TRBD2; CDR3 DNA: TGTGCCACCAGCAGAGATCCTAGCGGGAGGTTAGGGGGCACAGATACGCAGTATTTT; CDR3 protein: CATSRDPSGRLGGTDTQYF
J gene: TRBJ2-1; V gene: TRBV19; CDR3 length: 17; clone size: -; D gene: TRBD2; CDR3 DNA: TGTGCCAGTAGTATAGATAGGGAGCGGGAAATCTACAATGAGCAGTTCTTC; CDR3 protein: CASSIDREREIYNEQFF
J gene: TRBJ1-1; V gene: TRBV19; CDR3 length: 13; clone size: -; D gene: -; CDR3 DNA: TGTGCCAGTAGTAGAAAGGGGAACACTGAAGCTTTCTTT; CDR3 protein: CASSRKGNTEAFF
J gene: TRBJ1-1; V gene: TRBV6-5; CDR3 length: 16; clone size: -; D gene: -; CDR3 DNA: TGTGCCAGCAGTTACTCGGAGGGTTTCATGAACACTGAAGCTTTCTTT; CDR3 protein: CASSYSEGFMNTEAFF